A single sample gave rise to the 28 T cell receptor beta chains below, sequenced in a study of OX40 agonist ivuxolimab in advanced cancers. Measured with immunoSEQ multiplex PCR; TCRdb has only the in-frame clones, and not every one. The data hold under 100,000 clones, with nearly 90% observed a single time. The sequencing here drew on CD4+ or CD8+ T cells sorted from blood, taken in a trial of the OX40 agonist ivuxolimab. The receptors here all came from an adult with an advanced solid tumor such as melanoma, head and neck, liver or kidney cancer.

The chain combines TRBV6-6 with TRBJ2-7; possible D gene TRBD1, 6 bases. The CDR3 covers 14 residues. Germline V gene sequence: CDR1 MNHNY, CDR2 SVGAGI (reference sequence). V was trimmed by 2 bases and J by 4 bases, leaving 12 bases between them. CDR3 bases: TGTGCCAGCAGTTACGGTAACAGGGCTTACGAGCAGTACTTC. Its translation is CASSYGNRAYEQYF.

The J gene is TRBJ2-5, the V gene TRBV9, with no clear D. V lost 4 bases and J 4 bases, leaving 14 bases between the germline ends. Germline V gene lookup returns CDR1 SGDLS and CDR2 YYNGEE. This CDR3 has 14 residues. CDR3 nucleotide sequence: TGTGCCAGCAGCCTAGGACGGCCCCCAGAGACCCAGTACTTC. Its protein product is CASSLGRPPETQYF.

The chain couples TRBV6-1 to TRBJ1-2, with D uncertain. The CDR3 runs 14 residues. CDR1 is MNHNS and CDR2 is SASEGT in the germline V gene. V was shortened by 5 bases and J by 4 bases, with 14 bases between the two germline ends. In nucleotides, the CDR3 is TGTGCCAGCAGTCGGGCCTCGGGGAGCTATGGCTACACCTTC. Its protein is CASSRASGSYGYTF.

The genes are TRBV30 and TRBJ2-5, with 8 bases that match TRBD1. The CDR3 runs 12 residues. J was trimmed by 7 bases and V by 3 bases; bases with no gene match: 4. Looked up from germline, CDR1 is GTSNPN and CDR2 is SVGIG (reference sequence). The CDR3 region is CAWSRGRGTQYF. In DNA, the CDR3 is TGTGCCTGGAGCAGGGGGCGTGGGACCCAGTACTTC.

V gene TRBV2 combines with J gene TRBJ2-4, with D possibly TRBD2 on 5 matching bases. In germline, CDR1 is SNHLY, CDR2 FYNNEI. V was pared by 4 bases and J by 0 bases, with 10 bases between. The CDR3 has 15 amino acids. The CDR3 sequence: CASSASGLAKNIQYF. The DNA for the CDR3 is TGTGCCAGCAGTGCAAGCGGACTAGCCAAAAACATTCAGTACTTC.

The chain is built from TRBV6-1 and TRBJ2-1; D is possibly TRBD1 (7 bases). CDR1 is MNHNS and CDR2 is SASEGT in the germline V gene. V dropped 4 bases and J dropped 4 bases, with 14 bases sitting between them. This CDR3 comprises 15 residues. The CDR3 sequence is CASSGHQGGYNEQFF. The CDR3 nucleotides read TGTGCCAGCAGTGGCCATCAGGGGGGATACAATGAGCAGTTCTTC.

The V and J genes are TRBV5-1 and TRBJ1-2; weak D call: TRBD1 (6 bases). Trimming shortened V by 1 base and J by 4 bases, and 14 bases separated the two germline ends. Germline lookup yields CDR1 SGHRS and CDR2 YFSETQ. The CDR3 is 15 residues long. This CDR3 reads CASSLSEGGVYGYTF. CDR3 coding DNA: TGCGCCAGCAGCTTGTCGGAAGGGGGGGTCTATGGCTACACCTTC.

CDR3 sequence reads: CASTRTGGTDTQYF. CDR3 nucleotide sequence: TGCGCCAGCACGAGGACAGGGGGCACAGATACGCAGTATTTT. The chain uses TRBV5-1 and TRBJ2-3; TRBD1 aligns across 9 bases. This CDR3 is 14 amino acids long. The germline V gene encodes CDR1 SGHRS and CDR2 YFSETQ. Trimming cost V 6 bases and J 1 base; bases outside gene matches: 3.

Here the CDR3 reads CASSYERNEKLFF. In DNA, the CDR3 is TGTGCCAGCAGTTATGAGAGGAATGAAAAACTGTTTTTT. The rearrangement links TRBV6-6 to TRBJ1-4, with D unclear. The germline gives CDR1 MNHNY, CDR2 SVGAGI (reference sequence). V gave up 3 bases and J gave up 5 bases, with 7 bases separating them. CDR3 length: 13 amino acids.

CDR3 residues: CASRYGQGSVEQYF. In DNA form, the CDR3 reads TGTGCCAGCAGGTACGGACAGGGGTCGGTCGAGCAGTACTTC. The J gene is TRBJ2-7, the V gene TRBV2; 9 positions match TRBD1. This CDR3 has 14 residues. J was trimmed by 6 bases and V by 6 bases; bases with no gene match: 9. In germline, CDR1 is SNHLY, CDR2 FYNNEI.

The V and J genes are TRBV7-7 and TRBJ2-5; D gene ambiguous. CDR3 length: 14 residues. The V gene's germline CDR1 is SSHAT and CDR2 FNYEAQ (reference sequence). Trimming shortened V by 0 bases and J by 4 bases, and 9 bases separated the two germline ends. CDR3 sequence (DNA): TGTGCCAGCAGCTTAGCCGGCGGAGCAGAGACCCAGTACTTC. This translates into CASSLAGGAETQYF.

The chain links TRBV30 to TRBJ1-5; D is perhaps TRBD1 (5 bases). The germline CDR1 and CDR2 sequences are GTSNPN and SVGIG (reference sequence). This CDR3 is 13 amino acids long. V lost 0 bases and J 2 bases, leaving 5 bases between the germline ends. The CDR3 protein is CAWSVGGNQPQHF. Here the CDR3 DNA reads TGTGCCTGGAGTGTAGGGGGCAATCAGCCCCAGCATTTT.

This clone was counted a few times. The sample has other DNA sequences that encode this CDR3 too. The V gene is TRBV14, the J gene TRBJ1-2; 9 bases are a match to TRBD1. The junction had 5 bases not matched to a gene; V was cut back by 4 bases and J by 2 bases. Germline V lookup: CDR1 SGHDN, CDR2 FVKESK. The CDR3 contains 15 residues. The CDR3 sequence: CASSRLGQGNYGYTF. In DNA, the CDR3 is TGTGCCAGCAGCCGGTTGGGACAGGGAAACTATGGCTACACCTTC.

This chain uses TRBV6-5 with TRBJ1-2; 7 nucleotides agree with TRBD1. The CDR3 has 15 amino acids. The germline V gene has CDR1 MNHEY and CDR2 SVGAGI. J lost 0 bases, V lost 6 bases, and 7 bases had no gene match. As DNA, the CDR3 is TGTGCCAGCAGGACAATTACAGGGGCTAACTATGGCTACACCTTC. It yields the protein CASRTITGANYGYTF.

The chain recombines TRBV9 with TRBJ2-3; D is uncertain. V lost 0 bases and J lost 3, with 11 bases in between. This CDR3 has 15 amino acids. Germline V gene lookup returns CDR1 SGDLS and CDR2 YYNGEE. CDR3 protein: CASSVGLVETDTQYF. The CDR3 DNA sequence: TGTGCCAGCAGCGTAGGTTTAGTAGAGACAGATACGCAGTATTTT.

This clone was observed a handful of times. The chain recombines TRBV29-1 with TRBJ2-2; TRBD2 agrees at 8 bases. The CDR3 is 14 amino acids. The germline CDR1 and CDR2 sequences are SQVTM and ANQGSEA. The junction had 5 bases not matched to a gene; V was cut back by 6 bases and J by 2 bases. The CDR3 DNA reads TGCAGCGTGACGGCGGGGGGTAACACCGGGGAGCTGTTTTTT. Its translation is CSVTAGGNTGELFF.

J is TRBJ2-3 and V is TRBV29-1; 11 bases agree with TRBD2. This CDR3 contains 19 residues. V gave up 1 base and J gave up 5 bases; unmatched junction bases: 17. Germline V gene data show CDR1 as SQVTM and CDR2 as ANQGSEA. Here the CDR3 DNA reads TGCAGCGTTGAAGCCCCCAGCCTATATAGCGGGGGGGCGGGAGATACGCAGTATTTT. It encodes CSVEAPSLYSGGAGDTQYF.

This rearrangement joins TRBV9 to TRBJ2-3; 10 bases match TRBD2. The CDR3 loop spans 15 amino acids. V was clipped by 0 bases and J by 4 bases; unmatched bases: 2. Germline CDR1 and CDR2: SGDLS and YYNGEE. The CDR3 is CASSVASGGADTQYF. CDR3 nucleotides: TGTGCCAGCAGCGTAGCAAGCGGGGGGGCAGATACGCAGTATTTT.

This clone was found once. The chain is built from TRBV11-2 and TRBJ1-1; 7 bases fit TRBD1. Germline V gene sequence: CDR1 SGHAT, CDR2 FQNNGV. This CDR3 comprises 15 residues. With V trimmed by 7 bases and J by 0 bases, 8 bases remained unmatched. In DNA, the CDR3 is TGTGCCAGCATCGCCCAGGGGGGTTTGAACACTGAAGCTTTCTTT. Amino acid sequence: CASIAQGGLNTEAFF.

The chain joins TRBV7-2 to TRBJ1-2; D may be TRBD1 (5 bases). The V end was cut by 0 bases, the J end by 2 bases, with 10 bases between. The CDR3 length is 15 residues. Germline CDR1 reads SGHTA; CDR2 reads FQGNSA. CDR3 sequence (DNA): TGTGCCAGCAGCTTAGCCCTAGGGGCCAACTATGGCTACACCTTC. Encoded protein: CASSLALGANYGYTF.

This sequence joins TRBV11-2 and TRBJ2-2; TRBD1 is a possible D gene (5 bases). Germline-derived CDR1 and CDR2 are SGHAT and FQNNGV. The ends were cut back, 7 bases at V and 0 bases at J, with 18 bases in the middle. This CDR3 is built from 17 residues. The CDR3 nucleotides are TGTGCCAGCACTGACCGGGTAGGGGCCGCGAACACCGGGGAGCTGTTTTTT. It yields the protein CASTDRVGAANTGELFF.

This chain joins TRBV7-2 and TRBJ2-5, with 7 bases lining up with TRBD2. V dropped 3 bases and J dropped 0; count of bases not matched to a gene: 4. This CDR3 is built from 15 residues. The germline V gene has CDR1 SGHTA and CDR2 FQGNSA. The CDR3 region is CASSFSGLDQETQYF. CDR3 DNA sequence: TGTGCCAGCAGCTTCTCCGGACTAGACCAAGAGACCCAGTACTTC.

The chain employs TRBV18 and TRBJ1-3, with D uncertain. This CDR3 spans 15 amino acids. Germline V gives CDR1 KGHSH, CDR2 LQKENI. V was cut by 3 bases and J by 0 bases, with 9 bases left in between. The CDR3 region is CASSPTRGSGNTIYF. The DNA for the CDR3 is TGTGCCAGCTCACCTACGCGGGGCTCTGGAAACACCATATATTTT.

In nucleotides, the CDR3 is TGTGCCAGCAGTTTAGGTGGGGCGGAGGGCTACACCTTC. Amino acid sequence: CASSLGGAEGYTF. The rearrangement uses TRBV28 and TRBJ1-2; perhaps TRBD1 as D (5 bases). CDR1 is MDHEN, CDR2 SYDVKM, per germline. Trimming removed 2 bases from V and 8 bases from J, with 12 bases in between. This CDR3 spans 13 amino acids.

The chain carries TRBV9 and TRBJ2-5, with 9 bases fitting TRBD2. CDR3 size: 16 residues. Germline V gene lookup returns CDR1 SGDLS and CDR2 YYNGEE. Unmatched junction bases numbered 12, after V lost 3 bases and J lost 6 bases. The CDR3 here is CASSASGGGAEKTQYF. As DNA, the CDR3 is TGTGCCAGCAGCGCCTCGGGCGGGGGGGCTGAAAAGACCCAGTACTTC.

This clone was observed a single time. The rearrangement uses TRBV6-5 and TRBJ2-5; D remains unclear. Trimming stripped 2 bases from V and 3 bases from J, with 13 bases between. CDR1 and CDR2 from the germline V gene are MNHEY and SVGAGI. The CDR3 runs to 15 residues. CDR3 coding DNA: TGTGCCAGCAGTTACAAGGTTATGGGCGAAGAGACCCAGTACTTC. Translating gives CASSYKVMGEETQYF.

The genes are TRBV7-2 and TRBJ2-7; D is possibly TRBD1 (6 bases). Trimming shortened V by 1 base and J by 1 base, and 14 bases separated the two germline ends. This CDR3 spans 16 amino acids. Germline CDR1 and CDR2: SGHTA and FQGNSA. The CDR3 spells CASSLESGTFSYEQYF. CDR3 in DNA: TGTGCCAGCAGCTTAGAGTCCGGGACATTTTCCTACGAGCAGTACTTC.

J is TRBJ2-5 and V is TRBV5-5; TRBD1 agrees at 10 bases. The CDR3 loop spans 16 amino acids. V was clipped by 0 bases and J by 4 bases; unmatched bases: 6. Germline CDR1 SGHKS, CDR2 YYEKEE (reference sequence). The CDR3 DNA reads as TGTGCCAGCAGCTTGGGCAGACAGGGGGCGGGAGAGACCCAGTACTTC. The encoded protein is CASSLGRQGAGETQYF. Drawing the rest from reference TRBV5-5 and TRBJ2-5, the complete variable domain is DAGVTQSPTHLIKTRGQQVTLRCSPISGHKSVSWYQQVLGQGPQFIFQYYEKEERGRGNFPDRFSARQFPNYSSELNVNALLLGDSALYLCASSLGRQGAGETQYFGPGTRLLVL.